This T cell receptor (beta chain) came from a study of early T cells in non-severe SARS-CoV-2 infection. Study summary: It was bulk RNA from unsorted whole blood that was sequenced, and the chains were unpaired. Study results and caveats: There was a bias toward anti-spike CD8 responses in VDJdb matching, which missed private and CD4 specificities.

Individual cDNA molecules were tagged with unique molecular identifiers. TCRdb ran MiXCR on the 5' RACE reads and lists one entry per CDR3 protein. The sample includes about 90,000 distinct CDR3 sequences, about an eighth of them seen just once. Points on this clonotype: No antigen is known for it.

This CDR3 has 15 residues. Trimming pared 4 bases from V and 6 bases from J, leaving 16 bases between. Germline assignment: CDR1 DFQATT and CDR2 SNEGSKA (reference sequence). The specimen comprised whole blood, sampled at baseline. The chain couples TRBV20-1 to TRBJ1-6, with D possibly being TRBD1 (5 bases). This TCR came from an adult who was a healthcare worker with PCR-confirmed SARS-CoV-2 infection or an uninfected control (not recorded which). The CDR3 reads CSATPQGGGNSPLHF. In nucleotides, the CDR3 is TGCAGTGCTACTCCTCAGGGAGGAGGTAATTCACCCCTCCACTTT.